The 15 T cell receptor beta chains below come from one sample, sequenced in a study of blood T cells in healthy people across ages. A second roughly 6 to 12 cycle PCR used barcoded and J-beta primers. TCRdb reanalysed the 5' RACE reads using MiXCR and keeps one entry per CDR3 protein. The sample consists of about 780,000 distinct CDR3 sequences, more than 25% of them appearing once. This sample was also put to use in a study of T cells of mothers and their children.

Sample: blood. Source of these receptors: a boy between 10 and 17 years old in good health.

The genes are TRBV12-3 or TRBV12-4 and TRBJ1-2; 7 bases line up with TRBD1. The CDR3 length is 14 residues. The trim removed 3 bases at V and 4 bases at J, leaving 5 bases unmatched. CDR3 residues: CASSLTGNVYGYTF. The CDR3 coding sequence is TGTGCCAGCAGTTTGACAGGGAACGTCTATGGCTACACCTTC.

The chain is built from TRBV7-2 and TRBJ1-1; D not resolved. With 3 bases removed from V and 2 bases from J, the gap between germline ends came to 16 bases. From germline, CDR1 is SGHTA and CDR2 FQGNSA. This CDR3 has 16 amino acids. The DNA for the CDR3 is TGTGCCAGCAGCTTGGGCGGGCGAGGAGCTAACACTGAAGCTTTCTTT. Translation: CASSLGGRGANTEAFF.

The sample holds a few counts of this clonotype. The genes are TRBV12-3 or TRBV12-4 and TRBJ2-5; 9 bases match TRBD1. V lost 5 bases to trimming and J lost 2 bases; unmatched junction nucleotides: 0. The CDR3 runs to 13 residues. The CDR3 loop reads CASSDRGQETQYF. Here the CDR3 DNA reads TGTGCCAGCAGTGACAGGGGGCAAGAGACCCAGTACTTC.

In its sample, this clonotype was seen many times. The CDR3 DNA follows: TGCAGCGTCTCTACAGAAGCCCAGAACTATGGCTACACCTTC. Translating it yields CSVSTEAQNYGYTF. The chain joins TRBV29-1 to TRBJ1-2; D uncertain. This CDR3 has 14 amino acids. V lost 6 bases and J 2 bases, leaving 16 bases between the germline ends. Germline-derived CDR1 and CDR2 are SQVTM and ANQGSEA.

The J gene is TRBJ2-4, the V gene TRBV5-6; D is perhaps TRBD2 (6 bases). CDR3 length: 16 amino acids. Trimming removed 0 bases at V and 8 bases at J, with 18 bases between. Germline V CDR1 and CDR2: SGHDT, YYEEEE. CDR3 amino acids: CASSLVSGLGGDIQYF. In DNA, the CDR3 is TGTGCCAGCAGCTTGGTTTCGGGGTTGGGAGGAGACATTCAGTACTTC.

The chain combines TRBV5-1 with TRBJ1-2; weak D call: TRBD1 (6 bases). Germline values: CDR1 SGHRS, CDR2 YFSETQ. Trimming stripped 0 bases from V and 7 bases from J, with 13 bases between. The CDR3 extends over 14 amino acids. CDR3 in DNA: TGCGCCAGCAGCTTGGAGGGGGGGCAGATTGGCTACACCTTC. It is translated as CASSLEGGQIGYTF.

This clonotype has more than one count but fewer than ten. V and J are TRBV28 and TRBJ2-1; D is ambiguous. From germline, CDR1 is MDHEN and CDR2 SYDVKM. The CDR3 covers 12 residues. Trimming left V 3 bases short and J 8 bases short, with 8 bases between. The CDR3 loop is CASSLRIDEQFF. The CDR3 bases are TGTGCCAGCAGTTTGCGTATAGATGAGCAGTTCTTC.

The rearrangement uses TRBV12-3 or TRBV12-4 and TRBJ1-4; no clear D. The CDR3 totals 15 residues. V lost 2 bases and J lost 8, with 15 bases in between. DNA of the CDR3: TGTGCCAGCAGTTTATATGGACGGAGGGAAGAAAAACTGTTTTTT. Amino acid sequence: CASSLYGRREEKLFF.

This chain joins TRBV29-1 and TRBJ2-7; 9 bases fit TRBD1. V shed 6 bases and J 3 bases; nucleotides not matched to a gene: 12. Per germline, CDR1 SQVTM and CDR2 ANQGSEA. CDR3 length: 15 residues. The CDR3 DNA sequence: TGCAGCGTGGGAGGGGGACAGGGAGTTTACTACGAGCAGTACTTC. This gives the protein CSVGGGQGVYYEQYF.

This rearrangement joins TRBV12-3 or TRBV12-4 to TRBJ1-5; D not resolved. CDR3 length: 15 amino acids. V lost 5 bases, J lost 3 bases, and 14 bases lay in between. The CDR3 nucleotides read TGTGCCAGCAGTCCTGACCGTGGTCACAATCAGCCCCAGCATTTT. Its protein product is CASSPDRGHNQPQHF.

J is TRBJ2-1 and V is TRBV18; 7 nucleotides match TRBD1. The CDR3 has 16 residues. From germline, CDR1 is KGHSH and CDR2 LQKENI. V lost 4 bases and J lost 5; bases outside the gene matches: 11. CDR3 amino acids: CASSRFHGTDHNEQFF. The DNA for the CDR3 is TGTGCCAGCTCACGATTCCACGGGACAGATCACAATGAGCAGTTCTTC.

Of note for this clonotype: Being one base from a much bigger clone, this may be a read error. V gene TRBV20-1 combines with J gene TRBJ2-3, with D possibly matching TRBD2 (5 bases). This CDR3 spans 14 amino acids. Germline V gives CDR1 DFQATT, CDR2 SNEGSKA (reference sequence). The CDR3 protein is CSARVPPSTDTHYF. DNA of the CDR3: TGCAGTGCTAGAGTCCCCCCTAGCACAGATACGCATTATTTT.

A single count supports this clonotype. This chain uses TRBV5-1 with TRBJ2-5, with D tentatively TRBD2 (5 bases). V lost 4 bases to trimming and J lost 1 base, with 17 bases between them. CDR3 length: 16 residues. Germline V gene sequence: CDR1 SGHRS, CDR2 YFSETQ. CDR3 sequence (DNA): TGCGCCAGCAGCCTTATGAGGACGGGGATCCAAGAGACCCAGTACTTC. This codes for CASSLMRTGIQETQYF.

In its sample, this clonotype was seen a few times. This chain connects TRBV12-5 to TRBJ2-5, with 8 bases matching TRBD2. This CDR3 region has 15 residues. J gave up 4 bases and V 1 base, and 5 bases lay outside the gene matches. From germline, CDR1 is LGHNT and CDR2 FRNRAP. The CDR3 region has the DNA TGTGCTAGTGGTTTGGCCCGGGGGGGTGGAGAGACCCAGTACTTC. This translates into CASGLARGGGETQYF.

This clonotype was detected a few times. The gene calls are TRBV5-1 and TRBJ1-1, with 9 bases fitting TRBD1. Germline values: CDR1 SGHRS, CDR2 YFSETQ. V shed 4 bases, J shed 5 bases, and the junction held 6 bases outside the gene matches. The CDR3 consists of 14 residues. CDR3 nucleotide sequence: TGCGCCAGCAGCCGAAACAGGGGGCTAACTGAAGCTTTCTTT. It codes for CASSRNRGLTEAFF.